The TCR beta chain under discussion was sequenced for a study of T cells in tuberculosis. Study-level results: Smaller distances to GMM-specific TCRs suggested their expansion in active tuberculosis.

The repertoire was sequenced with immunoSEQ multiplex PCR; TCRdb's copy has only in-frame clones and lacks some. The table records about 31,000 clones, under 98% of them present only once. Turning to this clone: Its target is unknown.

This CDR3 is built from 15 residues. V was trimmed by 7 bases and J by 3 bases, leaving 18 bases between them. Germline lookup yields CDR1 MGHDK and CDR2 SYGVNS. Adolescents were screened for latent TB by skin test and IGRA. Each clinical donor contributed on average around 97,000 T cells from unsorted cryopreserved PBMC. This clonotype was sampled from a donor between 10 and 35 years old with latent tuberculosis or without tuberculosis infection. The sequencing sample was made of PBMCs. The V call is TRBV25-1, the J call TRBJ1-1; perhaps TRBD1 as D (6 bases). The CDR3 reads CASTNGGGWDTEAFF. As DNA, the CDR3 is TGTGCCAGCACCAATGGTGGGGGCTGGGACACTGAAGCTTTCTTT.